Below, one T cell receptor beta chain is given with its context. V dropped 5 bases and J dropped 0; count of bases not matched to a gene: 3. The CDR3 loop spans 15 amino acids. Germline V CDR1 and CDR2: SQVTM, ANQGSEA. As handled by the study authors: For nucleated cells, counts were estimated from reference gene primer amplification. Generated by immunoSEQ multiplex PCR, the TCRdb table keeps only in-frame clones and is missing some. The V and J calls and clone size come from that table; D and trimming were worked out from the DNA. The sample has 30,000 or so clones, 90% seen once. The data belong to a study of blood T cell repertoires in COVID-19. Overall study: Donors in the United States, Italy and Spain gave samples during acute or convalescent COVID-19. Nucleic acid was either cDNA or gDNA, and it came from T cells, B-cell-depleted T cells, or PBMCs.

The sample consisted of peripheral blood. The sequence was collected from a man in his sixties or seventies with active or convalescent COVID-19. The chain combines TRBV29-1 with TRBJ1-3; 11 bases map to TRBD1. CDR3 coding DNA: TGCAGCGTTTCTGGGACAGGGGGCTCTGGAAACACCATATATTTT. Encoded protein: CSVSGTGGSGNTIYF.